These 30 T cell receptor beta chains share one sample of origin, sequenced in a study of T cells in Graves' hyperthyroidism and ophthalmopathy (dated by TCRdb to between 2018 and 2021). Library method: multiplex PCR. The instrument given in TCRdb is Illumina HiSeq 2000. The TCR beta CDR3 regions were amplified from RNA transcripts. For the first round of RT-PCR on the TCR CDR3, the HTBI primer set was used together with the Qiagen OneStep RT-PCR kit. Through fastp at Q25 and MiXCR, TCRdb rebuilt clones from the public reads, retaining in-frame beta chains. Each CDR3 protein appears once, grouped with its most common genes and DNA. This sample holds about 380,000 distinct CDR3 sequences; around 14% were observed only once. The top ten hold roughly 11% of the sample. Sample: blood. The receptor set was obtained from a woman aged 55-70 years with Graves' hyperthyroidism.

This clonotype showed up many times. The chain carries TRBV18 and TRBJ2-1; 12 bases agree with TRBD2. CDR1 and CDR2 from the germline V gene are KGHSH and LQKENI. The CDR3 spans 15 residues. Trimming cost V 3 bases and J 7 bases; bases outside gene matches: 4. The CDR3 region has the DNA TGTGCCAGCTCACCTACCGGACTAGCGGGAAATGAGCAGTTCTTC. Its protein is CASSPTGLAGNEQFF.

The table lists this clonotype with many counts. V usage is TRBV7-8 and J usage is TRBJ2-1; D is ambiguous. Trimming cost V 5 bases and J 0 bases, with 17 bases left between them. This CDR3 has 17 amino acids. Germline V gives CDR1 SGHVS, CDR2 FQNEAQ. CDR3 coding DNA: TGTGCCAGCAGCCCTCAAGCCACGGTTCGCTCCTACAATGAGCAGTTCTTC. Amino acids: CASSPQATVRSYNEQFF.

This clonotype was detected only a few times. The DNA for the CDR3 is TGCAGTGCTCAACTAGCGGGAGGGGATGTTGAGCAGTTCTTC. Protein: CSAQLAGGDVEQFF. The chain combines TRBV20-1 with TRBJ2-1, with 13 bases lining up with TRBD2. This CDR3 is built from 14 residues. The germline V gene has CDR1 DFQATT and CDR2 SNEGSKA (reference sequence). Trimming took 5 bases from V and 9 from J; bases not matched to a gene: 7.

There are a few counts of this clonotype. This chain links TRBV2 with TRBJ2-7, with TRBD1 identical over 8 bases. The length of the CDR3 is 14 residues. CDR1 SNHLY and CDR2 FYNNEI come from the germline V gene. Trimming took 6 bases from V and 2 from J; bases not matched to a gene: 6. The chain's CDR3 is CASSAVRGPYEQYF. In DNA, the CDR3 is TGTGCCAGCAGCGCTGTCAGGGGGCCCTACGAGCAGTACTTC. The entire variable domain, with the rest obtained from reference TRBV2 and TRBJ2-7, is as follows: EPEVTQTPSHQVTQMGQEVILRCVPISNHLYFYWYRQILGQKVEFLVSFYNNEISEKSEIFDDQFSVERPDGSNFTLKIRSTKLEDSAMYFCASSAVRGPYEQYFGPGTRLTVT.

This sequence joins TRBV5-1 and TRBJ2-7, with TRBD1 identical over 12 bases. Losses at the gene ends were 0 bases for V and 6 bases for J; bases not matched to a gene: 4. This CDR3 is 15 amino acids long. Germline CDR1 reads SGHRS; CDR2 reads YFSETQ. Here the CDR3 DNA reads TGCGCCAGCAGCTTGGAGGGACAGGGGGCCGGCGAGCAGTACTTC. Its translation: CASSLEGQGAGEQYF.

A single count supports this clonotype. V and J are TRBV3-1 and TRBJ2-3; 14 nucleotides line up with TRBD2. This CDR3 is 17 amino acids long. The V and J ends lost 4 bases and 10 bases, in that order; junction bases with no gene match: 13. CDR1 is LGHDT and CDR2 is YNNKEL in the germline V gene (reference sequence). In DNA form, the CDR3 reads TGTGCCAGCAGCCCGGGACTAGCGGGAGTCAACAATAGCGCGCAGTATTTT. It yields the protein CASSPGLAGVNNSAQYF.

The table lists this clonotype with a few counts. A much larger clonotype is one base distant, so this may be a read error. Here the CDR3 DNA reads TGTGCCAGCAGTTCCCCCGGACTAGCGGGAGCGCTCGAGCAGTTCTTC. It codes for CASSSPGLAGALEQFF. The chain combines TRBV12-3 or TRBV12-4 with TRBJ2-1; TRBD2 matches at 13 bases. Unmatched junction bases numbered 10, after V lost 4 bases and J lost 10 bases. The CDR3 sequence is 16 residues long.

Ten or more counts support this clonotype. The chain is built from TRBV11-3 and TRBJ1-3; D uncertain. Trimming stripped 5 bases from V and 4 bases from J, with 15 bases between. Germline assignment: CDR1 SGHNT and CDR2 YENEEA. The CDR3 has 15 residues. In nucleotides, the CDR3 is TGTGCCAGCAGCCAAGGCGGGGTGAGAGGAAACACCATATATTTT. This encodes CASSQGGVRGNTIYF.

This clonotype came up many times. The J gene is TRBJ2-3, the V gene TRBV20-1, with 8 bases aligning to TRBD2. With 6 bases clipped from V and 3 bases from J, the junction kept 14 bases outside the gene matches. CDR1 DFQATT and CDR2 SNEGSKA come from the germline V gene (reference sequence). This CDR3 has 16 residues. Here the CDR3 DNA reads TGCAGTGCCCAGTGGTTAGCGGGATCCCCTACAGATACGCAGTATTTT. Translating gives CSAQWLAGSPTDTQYF.

This clonotype came up many times. The genes are TRBV30 and TRBJ2-1; D perhaps matches TRBD1 (6 bases). The CDR3 contains 14 residues. The V and J ends lost 4 bases and 0 bases respectively, with 10 bases between them. Germline-derived CDR1 and CDR2 are GTSNPN and SVGIG (reference sequence). The CDR3 protein is CAWKGESSYNEQFF. CDR3 coding DNA: TGTGCCTGGAAGGGGGAGAGCTCCTACAATGAGCAGTTCTTC.

Many counts were recorded for this clonotype. J is TRBJ1-1 and V is TRBV18; D gene uncertain. Trimming pared 2 bases from V and 1 base from J, leaving 8 bases between. Germline values: CDR1 KGHSH, CDR2 LQKENI. The CDR3 totals 14 residues. The DNA for the CDR3 is TGTGCCAGCTCACCAGGGATAGGGAACACTGAAGCTTTCTTT. Translating gives CASSPGIGNTEAFF.

This clonotype showed up many times. The chain carries TRBV6-1 and TRBJ2-7; TRBD2 agrees at 7 bases. This CDR3 has 16 amino acids. Trimming took 4 bases from V and 3 from J; bases not matched to a gene: 12. Germline V CDR1 and CDR2: MNHNS, SASEGT. The CDR3 loop reads CASSVMRNSGNYEQYF. CDR3 bases: TGTGCCAGCAGTGTGATGCGGAACAGCGGGAACTACGAGCAGTACTTC.

The sample holds many counts of this clonotype. The V gene is TRBV3-1, the J gene TRBJ2-5; tentatively, D is TRBD2 (5 bases). The V and J ends lost 0 bases and 7 bases respectively, with 9 bases between them. CDR1 LGHDT and CDR2 YNNKEL come from the germline V gene (reference sequence). This CDR3 region has 13 residues. The CDR3 region has the DNA TGTGCCAGCAGCCAAGAGGAACGGGGGACCCAGTACTTC. This sequence encodes CASSQEERGTQYF.

This chain uses TRBV7-8 with TRBJ1-5; D uncertain. The V and J ends lost 2 bases and 3 bases respectively, with 5 bases between them. This CDR3 region has 13 residues. Per the germline V gene, CDR1 is SGHVS and CDR2 is FQNEAQ. This CDR3 is CASSLYTNQPQHF. CDR3 nucleotides: TGTGCCAGCAGCTTATATACCAATCAGCCCCAGCATTTT. Supplemented by reference TRBV7-8 and TRBJ1-5, the full variable domain reads GAGVSQSPRYKVAKRGQDVALRCDPISGHVSLFWYQQALGQGPEFLTYFQNEAQLDKSGLPSDRFFAERPEGSVSTLKIQRTQQEDSAVYLCASSLYTNQPQHFGDGTRLSIL.

The chain uses TRBV19 and TRBJ1-4; unclear D gene. Germline-derived CDR1 and CDR2 are LNHDA and SQIVND (reference sequence). Trimming stripped 4 bases from V and 3 bases from J, with 18 bases between. There are 17 residues in the CDR3. As DNA, the CDR3 is TGTGCCAGTAGTACCCCTCGTCGTGTCGGGGCTAATGAAAAACTGTTTTTT. The encoded protein is CASSTPRRVGANEKLFF.

This clonotype was found many times. The chain combines TRBV24-1 with TRBJ2-5; possible D gene TRBD1, 7 bases. V gave up 4 bases and J gave up 5 bases, with 16 bases separating them. The germline gives CDR1 KGHDR, CDR2 SFDVKD. The CDR3 spans 15 residues. Here the CDR3 reads CATSDPRQGGETQYF. In nucleotides, the CDR3 is TGTGCCACCAGTGACCCCCGACAGGGAGGCGAGACCCAGTACTTC.

The chain recombines TRBV12-3 or TRBV12-4 with TRBJ1-1; D is perhaps TRBD1 (5 bases). Trimming stripped 1 base from V and 7 bases from J, with 13 bases between. This CDR3 region has 14 residues. The CDR3 loop is CASSLVAGISEAFF. CDR3 coding DNA: TGTGCCAGCAGTTTAGTGGCAGGGATAAGTGAAGCTTTCTTT.

This clonotype was counted many times. V gene TRBV3-1 combines with J gene TRBJ2-1; the match to TRBD2 covers 12 bases. The CDR3 extends over 19 amino acids. The J segment lost 0 bases and the V segment lost 1 base, leaving 7 bases of the junction unmatched. The germline V gene has CDR1 LGHDT and CDR2 YNNKEL (reference sequence). The chain's CDR3 is CASSQVLAGGPGSYNEQFF. The CDR3 DNA sequence: TGTGCCAGCAGCCAAGTCCTAGCGGGAGGGCCTGGCTCCTACAATGAGCAGTTCTTC.

For this clonotype: A much larger clone is a single base away; this may be a read error. The rearrangement joins TRBV11-2 to TRBJ2-5; D is ambiguous. Between the trimmed V and J ends, which lost 3 bases and 6 bases, there was a span of 17 bases. CDR3 size: 15 residues. From germline, CDR1 is SGHAT and CDR2 FQNNGV. The CDR3 sequence is CASSFLSDPLQTQYF. CDR3 bases: TGTGCCAGCAGCTTCCTGTCCGACCCTCTGCAGACCCAGTACTTC. Drawing the rest from reference TRBV11-2 and TRBJ2-5, the complete variable domain is EAGVAQSPRYKIIEKRQSVAFWCNPISGHATLYWYQQILGQGPKLLIQFQNNGVVDDSQLPKDRFSAERLKGVDSTLKIQPAKLEDSAVYLCASSFLSDPLQTQYFGPGTRLLVL.

The genes are TRBV6-1 and TRBJ2-2; perhaps TRBD2 as D (6 bases). CDR3 length: 15 residues. Trimming removed 5 bases at V and 0 bases at J, with 10 bases between. The germline CDR1 and CDR2 sequences are MNHNS and SASEGT. CDR3 sequence reads: CASSPGGTNTGELFF. The CDR3 DNA reads as TGTGCCAGCAGTCCCGGCGGGACGAACACCGGGGAGCTGTTTTTT.

This clonotype has at least ten counts. V and J are TRBV2 and TRBJ2-2; 8 nucleotides agree with TRBD2. Germline V gives CDR1 SNHLY, CDR2 FYNNEI. This CDR3 is built from 15 residues. V lost 7 bases to trimming and J lost 0 bases; unmatched junction nucleotides: 4. CDR3 bases: TGTGCCAGCAACGGACTAGCTGCGAACACCGGGGAGCTGTTTTTT. It codes for CASNGLAANTGELFF.

This clonotype has at least ten counts. This chain uses TRBV12-3 or TRBV12-4 with TRBJ1-2, with D possibly being TRBD1 (6 bases). The CDR3 has 16 residues. V was cut by 6 bases and J by 4 bases, with 21 bases left in between. The CDR3 loop reads CASRLPVGQSPYGYTF. Here the CDR3 DNA reads TGTGCCAGCAGACTCCCGGTCGGACAGAGCCCCTATGGCTACACCTTC.

The J gene is TRBJ2-1, the V gene TRBV6-1, with D possibly matching TRBD1 (5 bases). V lost 5 bases to trimming and J lost 6 bases, with 23 bases between them. CDR3 size: 17 residues. Germline CDR1 MNHNS, CDR2 SASEGT. CDR3 in amino acids: CASSSTVRALRGNEQFF. CDR3 DNA sequence: TGTGCCAGCAGTTCAACGGTCCGGGCCCTAAGGGGCAATGAGCAGTTCTTC.

This clonotype has a count of ten or more. The chain is built from TRBV28 and TRBJ2-7; D not certain. The CDR3 has 10 amino acids. Trimming stripped 8 bases from V and 2 bases from J, with 4 bases between. Germline V gives CDR1 MDHEN, CDR2 SYDVKM. The CDR3 spells CASGAYEQYF. The CDR3 nucleotides read TGTGCCAGCGGAGCCTACGAGCAGTACTTC. Based on the CDR3 plus reference TRBV28 and TRBJ2-7, the full variable domain is DVKVTQSSRYLVKRTGEKVFLECVQDMDHENMFWYRQDPGLGLRLIYFSYDVKMKEKGDIPEGYSVSREKKERFSLILESASTNQTSMYLCASGAYEQYFGPGTRLTVT.

The chain joins TRBV20-1 to TRBJ2-7, with 8 nucleotides matching TRBD1. J lost 5 bases, V lost 5 bases, and 14 bases had no gene match. The CDR3 covers 15 residues. In germline, CDR1 is DFQATT, CDR2 SNEGSKA (reference sequence). The CDR3 region is CSAAGAGGFRNEQYF. The CDR3 DNA reads TGCAGTGCTGCCGGGGCAGGGGGCTTTCGGAACGAGCAGTACTTC.

In this sample, this clonotype turned up a few times. J is TRBJ1-4 and V is TRBV11-2; the D gene is possibly TRBD1 (5 bases). This CDR3 is built from 15 residues. With 4 bases removed from V and 5 bases from J, the gap between germline ends came to 14 bases. Germline assignment: CDR1 SGHAT and CDR2 FQNNGV. The CDR3 sequence: CASSWWGEINEKLFF. The CDR3 nucleotides are TGTGCCAGCAGCTGGTGGGGGGAAATAAATGAAAAACTGTTTTTT. The full variable domain, rest sourced from reference TRBV11-2 and TRBJ1-4, is EAGVAQSPRYKIIEKRQSVAFWCNPISGHATLYWYQQILGQGPKLLIQFQNNGVVDDSQLPKDRFSAERLKGVDSTLKIQPAKLEDSAVYLCASSWWGEINEKLFFGSGTQLSVL.

This clonotype was observed many times. This chain connects TRBV12-3 or TRBV12-4 to TRBJ1-1, with TRBD1 as a possible D gene (5 bases). The CDR3 runs to 14 residues. V was pared by 4 bases and J by 2 bases, with 11 bases between. The CDR3 is CASSSGTENTEAFF. The CDR3 DNA reads TGTGCCAGCAGTTCCGGGACGGAAAACACTGAAGCTTTCTTT.

This clonotype has at least ten counts. This chain joins TRBV11-3 and TRBJ2-1; 14 positions agree with TRBD2. The germline V gene has CDR1 SGHNT and CDR2 YENEEA. The CDR3 sequence is 15 residues long. V lost 6 bases, J lost 9 bases, and 7 bases stayed unmatched. CDR3 nucleotide sequence: TGTGCCAGCAGTGGGGGACTAGCGGGAGTGGGTGAGCAGTTCTTC. Protein: CASSGGLAGVGEQFF.

The chain recombines TRBV24-1 with TRBJ1-4; 8 nucleotides match TRBD1. This CDR3 is 15 amino acids long. The germline V gene has CDR1 KGHDR and CDR2 SFDVKD. J gave up 7 bases and V 2 bases, and 5 bases lay outside the gene matches. The CDR3 reads CATSDYGQGGEKLFF. In DNA, the CDR3 is TGTGCCACCAGTGATTATGGACAGGGAGGTGAAAAACTGTTTTTT.

The V gene is TRBV20-1, the J gene TRBJ2-7, with 7 bases lining up with TRBD1. The germline V gene has CDR1 DFQATT and CDR2 SNEGSKA (reference sequence). The CDR3 is 14 amino acids. V shed 3 bases and J 1 base; nucleotides not matched to a gene: 6. The CDR3, as DNA: TGCAGTGCTAGGGGACAGCCACAATCCTACGAGCAGTACTTC. Its translation is CSARGQPQSYEQYF.